The next 6 T cell receptor beta chains were all read from a single sample in a study of cytomegalovirus exposure and HLA in healthy donors. Both 60 Vbeta primers and 13 Jbeta primers went into the PCR. TCRdb keeps only in-frame clones here, not all; method: immunoSEQ multiplex PCR. In the table there are over 110,000 clones, about 80% of which are singletons. Sequencing was done on a sample of PBMCs. The receptors shown here come from a woman between 55 and 75 years old in good health and CMV-seropositive.

V gene TRBV6-5 combines with J gene TRBJ1-5; possibly TRBD1 for D (6 bases). Trimming took off 5 bases at V and 5 bases at J, with 13 bases between the two ends. Per the germline V gene, CDR1 is MNHEY and CDR2 is SVGAGI. CDR3 length: 14 amino acids. The CDR3 bases are TGTGCCAGCAGTACCAGGGGATGGGATCAGCCCCAGCATTTT. Translated, it gives CASSTRGWDQPQHF.

This clone was counted a single time. The J gene is TRBJ2-1, the V gene TRBV7-2, with 12 bases fitting TRBD2. This CDR3 has 16 amino acids. Per the germline V gene, CDR1 is SGHTA and CDR2 is FQGNSA. J gave up 8 bases and V 6 bases, and 11 bases lay outside the gene matches. The CDR3 spells CASSSRLAGEGYEQFF. The CDR3 DNA reads as TGTGCCAGCAGTTCCAGACTAGCGGGAGAAGGGTATGAGCAGTTCTTC.

The genes are TRBV28 and TRBJ2-3, with D tentatively TRBD2 (6 bases). The CDR3 spans 16 residues. From germline, CDR1 is MDHEN and CDR2 SYDVKM. Trimming pared 6 bases from V and 8 bases from J, leaving 24 bases between. CDR3 bases: TGTGCCAGCAGCATCGGGGGTCTTCGGCTTCACGCTACGCAGTATTTT. This sequence encodes CASSIGGLRLHATQYF. The full variable domain, in which reference TRBV28 and TRBJ2-3 provide the parts outside the CDR3, is DVKVTQSSRYLVKRTGEKVFLECVQDMDHENMFWYRQDPGLGLRLIYFSYDVKMKEKGDIPEGYSVSREKKERFSLILESASTNQTSMYLCASSIGGLRLHATQYFGPGTRLTVL.

This clone turned up a few times. The chain joins TRBV9 to TRBJ1-4; possible D gene TRBD1, 6 bases. The CDR3 extends over 14 amino acids. Germline V gene lookup returns CDR1 SGDLS and CDR2 YYNGEE. The V end was cut by 5 bases, the J end by 5 bases, with 13 bases between. CDR3: CASSTTGINEKLFF. The DNA for the CDR3 is TGTGCCAGCAGTACCACAGGGATAAATGAAAAACTGTTTTTT.

In this sample, this clone turned up a few times. J is TRBJ1-4 and V is TRBV7-9; 9 bases align to TRBD1. J was trimmed by 5 bases and V by 5 bases; bases with no gene match: 9. The CDR3 covers 16 residues. From germline, CDR1 is SEHNR and CDR2 FQNEAQ (reference sequence). The CDR3 nucleotides are TGTGCCAGCAGCCCTGGGACAGGGAGTCTAAATGAAAAACTGTTTTTT. Translating gives CASSPGTGSLNEKLFF. Complete variable domain (other parts from reference TRBV7-9 and TRBJ1-4): DTGVSQNPRHKITKRGQNVTFRCDPISEHNRLYWYRQTLGQGPEFLTYFQNEAQLEKSRLLSDRFSAERPKGSFSTLEIQRTEQGDSAMYLCASSPGTGSLNEKLFFGSGTQLSVL.

The V call is TRBV27, the J call TRBJ2-1; 8 bases match TRBD1. CDR1 and CDR2 from the germline V gene are MNHEY and SMNVEV (reference sequence). The CDR3 consists of 14 residues. J lost 8 bases, V lost 6 bases, and 9 bases had no gene match. CDR3 loop: CASSTRTGTDEQFF. CDR3 nucleotides: TGTGCCAGCAGCACTCGGACAGGGACGGATGAGCAGTTCTTC.